This T cell receptor (beta chain) was sequenced in a study of cytomegalovirus exposure and HLA in healthy donors. Broader study findings: It was confirmed in vitro that a few of the CMV-associated chains were specific for CMV antigens.

Germline V CDR1 and CDR2: ENHRY, SYGVKD. V was pared by 5 bases and J by 2 bases, with 12 bases between. The CDR3 totals 14 residues. This PCR relied on a set of 60 Vbeta primers and 13 Jbeta primers. Clones were read by immunoSEQ multiplex PCR, and TCRdb kept only the in-frame ones, dropping some. Found here are 100,000 or so clones, more than 75% of them singletons; the top ten hold approximately 3.6%. Remarks on this clone: Its antigen is unknown.

The specimen was PBMCs. This chain joins TRBV10-3 and TRBJ1-2; D possibly corresponds to TRBD1 (6 bases). The sequence was obtained from a woman between 50 and 59 years old in good health and CMV-seropositive. In nucleotides, the CDR3 is TGTGCCATCAGTACGGACAGCTCAAACTATGGCTACACCTTC. The encoded protein is CAISTDSSNYGYTF.